Shown below are 3 T cell receptor beta chains from a single sample sequenced in a study of cytomegalovirus exposure and HLA in healthy donors. Amplification used 60 Vbeta primers and 13 Jbeta primers. Profiling relied on immunoSEQ multiplex PCR, and the TCRdb table lists in-frame clones only, not all of them. The sample consists of under 200,000 clones, 80% to 85% of them appearing once. Sequencing was done on a sample of PBMCs. These receptors originate from a human donor in good health.

In its sample, this clone was seen a few times. This chain joins TRBV7-3 and TRBJ2-2; D is possibly TRBD1 (5 bases). CDR3 length: 15 amino acids. V was clipped by 6 bases and J by 4 bases, with 15 bases between them. Germline CDR1 and CDR2: SGHTA and FQGTGA. This CDR3 reads CASRAPGHTTGELFF. CDR3 nucleotide sequence: TGTGCCAGCAGAGCCCCAGGACACACCACCGGGGAGCTGTTTTTT.

This CDR3 reads CASAGVNSYEQYF. The CDR3 DNA sequence: TGTGCCAGCGCGGGGGTGAACTCCTACGAGCAGTACTTC. This sequence joins TRBV2 and TRBJ2-7, with 7 bases that match TRBD2. This CDR3 has 13 residues. Trimming removed 8 bases from V and 0 bases from J; junction bases left unmatched: 4. Germline V gives CDR1 SNHLY, CDR2 FYNNEI.

The V gene is TRBV12-1, the J gene TRBJ1-1; no DNA check was done on the table's D call, TRBD1. TRBV12-1 is flagged as a pseudogene. The CDR3 extends over 14 amino acids. CDR3 bases: TGTGCCAGCAGCTTGGGACACCTGAACACTGAAGCTTTCTTT. Translated, it gives CASSLGHLNTEAFF.